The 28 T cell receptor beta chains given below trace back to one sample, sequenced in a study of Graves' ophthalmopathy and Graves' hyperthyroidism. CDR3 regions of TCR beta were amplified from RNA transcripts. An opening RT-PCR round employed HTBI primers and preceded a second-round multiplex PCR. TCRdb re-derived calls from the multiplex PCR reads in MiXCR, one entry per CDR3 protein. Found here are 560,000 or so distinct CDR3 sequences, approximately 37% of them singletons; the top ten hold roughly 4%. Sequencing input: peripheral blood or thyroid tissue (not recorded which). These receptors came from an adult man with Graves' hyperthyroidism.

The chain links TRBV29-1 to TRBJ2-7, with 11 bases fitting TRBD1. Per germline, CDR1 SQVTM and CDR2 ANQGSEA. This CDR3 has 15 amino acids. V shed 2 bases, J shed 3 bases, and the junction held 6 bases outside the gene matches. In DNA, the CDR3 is TGCAGCGTTGAATCTCGGGACAGGGGGGACTACGAGCAGTACTTC. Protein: CSVESRDRGDYEQYF.

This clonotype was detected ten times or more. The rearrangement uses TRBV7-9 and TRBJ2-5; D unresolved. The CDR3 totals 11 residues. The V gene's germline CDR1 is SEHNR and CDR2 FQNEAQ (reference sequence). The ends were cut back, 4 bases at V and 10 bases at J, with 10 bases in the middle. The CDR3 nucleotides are TGTGCCAGCAGCTACGAATATCGCCAGTACTTC. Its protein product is CASSYEYRQYF.

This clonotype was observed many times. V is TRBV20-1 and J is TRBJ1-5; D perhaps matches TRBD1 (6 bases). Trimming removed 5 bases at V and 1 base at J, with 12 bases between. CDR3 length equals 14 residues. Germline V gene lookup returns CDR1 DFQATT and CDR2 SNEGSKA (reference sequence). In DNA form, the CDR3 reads TGCAGTGCTGTCAGGGGAAACAGCAATCAGCCCCAGCATTTT. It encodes CSAVRGNSNQPQHF.

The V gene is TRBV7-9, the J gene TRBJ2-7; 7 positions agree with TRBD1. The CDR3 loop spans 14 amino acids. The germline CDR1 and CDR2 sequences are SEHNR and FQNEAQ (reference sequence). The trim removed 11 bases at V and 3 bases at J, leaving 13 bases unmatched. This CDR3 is CAWSIPGQIYEQYF. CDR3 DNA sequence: TGTGCCTGGTCTATCCCGGGACAGATCTACGAGCAGTACTTC.

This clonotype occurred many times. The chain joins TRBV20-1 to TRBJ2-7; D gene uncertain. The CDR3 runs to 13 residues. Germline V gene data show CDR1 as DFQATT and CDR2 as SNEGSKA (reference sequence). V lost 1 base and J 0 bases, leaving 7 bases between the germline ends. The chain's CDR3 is CSARGAASYEQYF. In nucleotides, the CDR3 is TGCAGTGCTAGAGGGGCAGCCTCCTACGAGCAGTACTTC.

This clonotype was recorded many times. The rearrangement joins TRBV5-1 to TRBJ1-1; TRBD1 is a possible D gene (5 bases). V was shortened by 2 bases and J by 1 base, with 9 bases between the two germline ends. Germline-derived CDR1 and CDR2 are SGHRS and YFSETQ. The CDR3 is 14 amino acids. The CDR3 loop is CASSFQGANTEAFF. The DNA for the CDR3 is TGCGCCAGCAGCTTCCAGGGAGCGAACACTGAAGCTTTCTTT.

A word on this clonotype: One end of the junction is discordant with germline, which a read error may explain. Here the CDR3 DNA reads TGTGCCGGCAGCCCAGGGACTGGCGGGGGAAAACAAGAGACCCAGTACTTC. Residues: CAGSPGTGGGKQETQYF. This sequence joins TRBV7-9 and TRBJ2-5, with 7 bases aligning to TRBD2. The CDR3 sequence is 17 residues long. Germline lookup yields CDR1 SEHNR and CDR2 FQNEAQ (reference sequence).

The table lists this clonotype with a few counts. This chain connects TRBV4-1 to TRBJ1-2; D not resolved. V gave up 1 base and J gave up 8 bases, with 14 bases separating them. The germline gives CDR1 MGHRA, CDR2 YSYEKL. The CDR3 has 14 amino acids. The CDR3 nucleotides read TGCGCCAGCAGCCAAGCCCCTAGGGTTCGGGGCTACACCTTC. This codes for CASSQAPRVRGYTF.

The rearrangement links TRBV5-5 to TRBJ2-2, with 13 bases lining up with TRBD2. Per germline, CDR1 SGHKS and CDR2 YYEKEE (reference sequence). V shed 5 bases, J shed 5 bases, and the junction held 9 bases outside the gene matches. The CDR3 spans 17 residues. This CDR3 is CASSRTSGRRGTGELFF. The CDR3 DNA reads TGTGCCAGCAGTCGGACTAGCGGGAGACGGGGGACCGGGGAGCTGTTTTTT.

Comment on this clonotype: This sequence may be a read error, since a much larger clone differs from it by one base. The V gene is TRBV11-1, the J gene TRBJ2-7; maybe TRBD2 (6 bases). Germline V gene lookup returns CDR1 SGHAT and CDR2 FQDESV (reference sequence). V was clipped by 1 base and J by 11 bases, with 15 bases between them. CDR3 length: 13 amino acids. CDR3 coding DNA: TGTGCCAGCAGCTTAGACTGGGGAGGAGGGGAGTACTTC. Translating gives CASSLDWGGGEYF.

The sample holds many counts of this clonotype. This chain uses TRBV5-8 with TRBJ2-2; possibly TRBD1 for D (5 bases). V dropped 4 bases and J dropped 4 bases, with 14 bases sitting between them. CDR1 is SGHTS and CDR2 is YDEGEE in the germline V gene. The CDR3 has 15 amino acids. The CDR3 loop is CASSKSGAATGELFF. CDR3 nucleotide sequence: TGTGCCAGCAGCAAGTCTGGGGCCGCCACCGGGGAGCTGTTTTTT.

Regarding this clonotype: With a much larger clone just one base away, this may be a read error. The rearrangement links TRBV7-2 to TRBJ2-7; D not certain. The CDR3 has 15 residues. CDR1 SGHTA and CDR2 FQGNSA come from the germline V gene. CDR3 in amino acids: CASSLDFGRPYERYF. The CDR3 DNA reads TGTGCCAGCAGCTTAGATTTTGGCAGACCCTACGAGCGGTACTTC.

CDR3 protein: CASAGVGNGYTF. CDR3 in DNA: TGCGCCAGCGCCGGCGTTGGGAATGGCTACACCTTC. The chain employs TRBV5-1 and TRBJ1-2; D remains unclear. The germline V gene has CDR1 SGHRS and CDR2 YFSETQ. This CDR3 has 12 amino acids. V lost 7 bases and J lost 6, with 13 bases in between.

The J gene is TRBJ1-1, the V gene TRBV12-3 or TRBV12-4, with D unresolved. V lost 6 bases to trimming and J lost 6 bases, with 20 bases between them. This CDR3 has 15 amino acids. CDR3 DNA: TGTGCCAGCAGCCCCCGCGGGAGCGTGGACGCTGAAGCTTTCTTT. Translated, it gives CASSPRGSVDAEAFF.

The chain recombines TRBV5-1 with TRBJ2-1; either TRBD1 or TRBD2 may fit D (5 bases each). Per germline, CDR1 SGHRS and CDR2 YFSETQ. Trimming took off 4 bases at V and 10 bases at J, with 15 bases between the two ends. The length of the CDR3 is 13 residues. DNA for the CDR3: TGCGCCAGCAGCATATACTCCGGGGCGGAGCAGTTCTTC. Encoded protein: CASSIYSGAEQFF. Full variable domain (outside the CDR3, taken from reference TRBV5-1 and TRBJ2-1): KAGVTQTPRYLIKTRGQQVTLSCSPISGHRSVSWYQQTPGQGLQFLFEYFSETQRNKGNFPGRFSGRQFSNSRSEMNVSTLELGDSALYLCASSIYSGAEQFFGPGTRLTVL.

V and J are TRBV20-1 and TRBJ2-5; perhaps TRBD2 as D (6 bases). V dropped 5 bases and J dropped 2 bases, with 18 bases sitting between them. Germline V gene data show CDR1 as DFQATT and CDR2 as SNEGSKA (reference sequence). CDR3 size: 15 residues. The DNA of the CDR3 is TGCAGTGCTGGAGCGCTCGGGAGTTCTCAAGAGACCCAGTACTTC. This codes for CSAGALGSSQETQYF.

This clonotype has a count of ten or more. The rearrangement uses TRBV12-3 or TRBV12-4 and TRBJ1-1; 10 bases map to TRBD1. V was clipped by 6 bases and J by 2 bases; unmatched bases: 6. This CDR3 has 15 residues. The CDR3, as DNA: TGTGCCAGCAGGCCAAGACAGGGGGCAAACACTGAAGCTTTCTTT. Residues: CASRPRQGANTEAFF.

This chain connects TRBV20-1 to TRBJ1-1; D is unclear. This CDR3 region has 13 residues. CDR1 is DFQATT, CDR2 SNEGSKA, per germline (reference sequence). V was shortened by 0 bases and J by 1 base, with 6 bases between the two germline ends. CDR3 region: CSARDLGNTEAFF. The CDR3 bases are TGCAGTGCTAGAGATTTGGGGAACACTGAAGCTTTCTTT.

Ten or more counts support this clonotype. CDR3 nucleotides: TGTGCCAGCAGCTTAGAGGAAAACACTGAAGCTTTCTTT. This sequence encodes CASSLEENTEAFF. The chain uses TRBV7-2 and TRBJ1-1; D remains ambiguous. The germline V gene has CDR1 SGHTA and CDR2 FQGNSA. Trimming removed 1 base at V and 2 bases at J, with 5 bases between. This CDR3 has 13 amino acids.

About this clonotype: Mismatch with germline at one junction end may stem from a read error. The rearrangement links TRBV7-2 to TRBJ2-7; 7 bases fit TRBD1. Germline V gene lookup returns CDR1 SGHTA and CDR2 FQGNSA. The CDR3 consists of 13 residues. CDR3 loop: CASSDYRDSSKAF. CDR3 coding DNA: TGTGCCAGCAGTGACTACCGGGACAGCAGTAAAGCCTTC.

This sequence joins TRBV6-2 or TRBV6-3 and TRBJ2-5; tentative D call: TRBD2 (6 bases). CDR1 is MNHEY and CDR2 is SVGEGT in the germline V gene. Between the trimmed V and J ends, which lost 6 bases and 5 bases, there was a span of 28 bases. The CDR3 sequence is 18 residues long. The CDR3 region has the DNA TGTGCCAGCAGACCACGGGTAGCGGCGGTTGCTACTGTGGAGACCCAGTACTTC. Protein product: CASRPRVAAVATVETQYF.

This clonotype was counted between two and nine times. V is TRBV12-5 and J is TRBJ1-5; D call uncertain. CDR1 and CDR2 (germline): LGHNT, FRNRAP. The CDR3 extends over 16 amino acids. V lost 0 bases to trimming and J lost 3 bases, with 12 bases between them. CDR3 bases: TGTGCTAGTGGTTTGGTATTGGGCCTTGACAATCAGCCCCAGCATTTT. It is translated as CASGLVLGLDNQPQHF.

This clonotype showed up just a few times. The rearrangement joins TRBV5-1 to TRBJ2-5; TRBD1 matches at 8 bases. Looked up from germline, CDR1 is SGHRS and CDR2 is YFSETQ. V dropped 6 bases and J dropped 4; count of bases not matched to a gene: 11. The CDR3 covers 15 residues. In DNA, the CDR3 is TGCGCCAGCACCCGAGGAAGGACAGGGCCAGAGACCCAGTACTTC. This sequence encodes CASTRGRTGPETQYF. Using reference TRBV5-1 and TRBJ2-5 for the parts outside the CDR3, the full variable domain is KAGVTQTPRYLIKTRGQQVTLSCSPISGHRSVSWYQQTPGQGLQFLFEYFSETQRNKGNFPGRFSGRQFSNSRSEMNVSTLELGDSALYLCASTRGRTGPETQYFGPGTRLLVL.

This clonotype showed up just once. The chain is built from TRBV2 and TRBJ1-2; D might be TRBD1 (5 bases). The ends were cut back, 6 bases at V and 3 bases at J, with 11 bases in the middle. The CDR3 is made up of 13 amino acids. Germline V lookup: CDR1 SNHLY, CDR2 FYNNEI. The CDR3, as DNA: TGTGCCAGCAGCCTTCGGGGGTACTATGGCTACACCTTC. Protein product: CASSLRGYYGYTF.

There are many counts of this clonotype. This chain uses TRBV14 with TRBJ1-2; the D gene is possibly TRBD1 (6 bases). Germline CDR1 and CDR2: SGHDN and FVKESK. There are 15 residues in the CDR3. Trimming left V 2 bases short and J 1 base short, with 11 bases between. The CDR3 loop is CASSQNPGDNYGYTF. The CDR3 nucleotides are TGTGCCAGCAGCCAAAACCCAGGGGATAACTATGGCTACACCTTC.

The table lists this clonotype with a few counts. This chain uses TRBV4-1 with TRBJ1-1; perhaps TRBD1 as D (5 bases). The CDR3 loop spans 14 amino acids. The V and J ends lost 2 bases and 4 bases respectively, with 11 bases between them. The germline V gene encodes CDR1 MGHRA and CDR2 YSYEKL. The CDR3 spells CASSQSRGATEAFF. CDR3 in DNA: TGCGCCAGCAGCCAATCCCGCGGGGCCACTGAAGCTTTCTTT.

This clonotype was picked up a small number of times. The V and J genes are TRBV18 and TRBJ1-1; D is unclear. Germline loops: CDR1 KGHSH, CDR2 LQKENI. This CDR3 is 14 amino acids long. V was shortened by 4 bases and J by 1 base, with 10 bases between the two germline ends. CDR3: CASSQTPPNTEAFF. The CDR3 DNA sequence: TGTGCCAGCTCACAAACACCACCGAACACTGAAGCTTTCTTT.

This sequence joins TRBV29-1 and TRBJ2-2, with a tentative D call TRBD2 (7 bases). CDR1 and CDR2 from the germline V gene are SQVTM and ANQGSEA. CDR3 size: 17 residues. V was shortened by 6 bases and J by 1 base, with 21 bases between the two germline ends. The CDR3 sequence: CSVNPDGGRQNTGELFF. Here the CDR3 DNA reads TGCAGCGTAAATCCTGACGGGGGGCGGCAGAACACCGGGGAGCTGTTTTTT.